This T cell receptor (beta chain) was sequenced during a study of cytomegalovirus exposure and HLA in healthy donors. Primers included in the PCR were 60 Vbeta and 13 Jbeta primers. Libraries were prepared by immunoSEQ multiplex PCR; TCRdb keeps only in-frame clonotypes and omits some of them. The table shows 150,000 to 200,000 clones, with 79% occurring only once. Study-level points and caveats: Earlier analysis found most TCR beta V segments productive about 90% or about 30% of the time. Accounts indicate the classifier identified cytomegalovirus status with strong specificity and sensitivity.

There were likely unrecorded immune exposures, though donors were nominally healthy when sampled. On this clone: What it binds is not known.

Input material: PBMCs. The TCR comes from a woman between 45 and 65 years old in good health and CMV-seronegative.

Here the CDR3 reads CASSEVQDLPLHF. The CDR3 nucleotides are TGTGCCAGCAGTGAAGTCCAGGATCTTCCCCTCCACTTT. The genes are TRBV6-1 and TRBJ1-6; the D is unclear. The CDR3 consists of 13 residues. Trimming took off 1 base at V and 13 bases at J, with 11 bases between the two ends. CDR1 MNHNS and CDR2 SASEGT come from the germline V gene.